Sequencing of this T cell receptor (beta chain) was carried out in a study of cytomegalovirus exposure and HLA in healthy donors. Germline values: CDR1 SGHDT, CDR2 YYEEEE. The V gene end was trimmed by 1 base and the J gene end by 5 bases; junction bases not matched to a gene: 10. CDR3 length: 17 residues. Libraries were prepared by immunoSEQ multiplex PCR; TCRdb keeps only in-frame clonotypes and omits some of them. Among 100,000 or so clones, about 90% were seen once, and the ten largest hold 6.3%. With regard to this clone: What it binds is not known.

Whole-study results and caveats: In the 130 or so validation repertoires, around 95% of cluster scores exceeded 0, per a later analysis. Per published reports, the classifier diagnosed cytomegalovirus status with high specificity and sensitivity.

The V gene is TRBV5-6, the J gene TRBJ2-5, with 11 bases fitting TRBD1. The specimen sequenced was PBMCs. The TCR sequence derives from a man aged 18 to 30 in good health and CMV-seropositive. Written as DNA, the CDR3 is TGTGCCAGCAGCTTGTTCGGGACAGGGGGGCGTCGGGAGACCCAGTACTTC. Its translation: CASSLFGTGGRRETQYF.